This T cell receptor beta chain was observed in a study of T-cell memory formation after mild COVID-19. Germline V CDR1 and CDR2: SGDLS, YYNGEE. The CDR3 consists of 14 residues. V lost 4 bases and J 4 bases, leaving 13 bases between the germline ends. This clonotype was observed a few times. TCRdb re-called the 5' RACE reads with MiXCR, one entry per CDR3 protein. This table has a few hundred thousand distinct CDR3 sequences, about 17% appearing once. Sequencing was done on a sample of PBMCs or a T cell subset sorted from them (not recorded which). The chain recombines TRBV9 with TRBJ2-3; D call uncertain. This receptor was taken from a man aged 18 to 29 who had mild COVID-19 (a few samples of this study predate the infection). Cell type and time point are not known. The CDR3 here is CASSPRPTPDTQYF. DNA of the CDR3: TGTGCCAGCAGCCCCAGACCGACACCAGATACGCAGTATTTT.